The next 32 T cell receptor beta chains were all read from a single sample in a study of patients and donors after allogeneic stem cell transplantation. TCRdb analysed the RT-PCR reads with MiXCR anew, one entry per CDR3 protein. This table holds approximately 98,000 distinct CDR3 sequences, around 35% found once. The sample comprised blood, either unsorted or a sorted T cell fraction (not recorded which). These receptors were collected from a human donor who was either an allogeneic HSCT recipient or a stem cell or donor lymphocyte infusion donor (not recorded which). It is not recorded whose cells these are; they may come from a transplant donor.

This clonotype has just a few counts. J is TRBJ2-1 and V is TRBV12-3 or TRBV12-4; no clear D gene. The ends were cut back, 2 bases at V and 0 bases at J, with 8 bases in the middle. CDR3 length: 15 amino acids. CDR3 amino acids: CASSLRESSYNEQFF. The CDR3 bases are TGTGCCAGCAGTTTAAGGGAAAGCTCCTACAATGAGCAGTTCTTC.

This chain connects TRBV20-1 to TRBJ1-6, with unresolved D. V was trimmed by 1 base and J by 7 bases, leaving 14 bases between them. The V gene's germline CDR1 is DFQATT and CDR2 SNEGSKA (reference sequence). CDR3 size: 15 residues. CDR3 amino acids: CSARGVPVENSPLHF. The CDR3 coding sequence is TGCAGTGCTAGAGGTGTGCCAGTTGAGAATTCACCCCTCCACTTT.

The chain recombines TRBV5-1 with TRBJ1-2; 7 bases are shared with TRBD1. Trimming cost V 4 bases and J 5 bases; bases outside gene matches: 11. Germline CDR1 SGHRS, CDR2 YFSETQ. CDR3 length: 15 amino acids. DNA of the CDR3: TGCGCCAGCAGCATAAACCCCGGGACAGCGTATGGCTACACCTTC. This encodes CASSINPGTAYGYTF.

This clonotype was detected many times. This chain connects TRBV9 to TRBJ2-2; D gene uncertain. Germline CDR1 is SGDLS and CDR2 is YYNGEE. The length of the CDR3 is 14 residues. V was cut by 3 bases and J by 3 bases, with 9 bases left in between. The CDR3: CASSGTRDTGELFF. In nucleotides, the CDR3 is TGTGCCAGCAGCGGGACCCGGGACACCGGGGAGCTGTTTTTT.

This clonotype was observed once. CDR3 in DNA: TGTGCCAGCAGTTTCCGACTAGCGGCGTTCCCTATACCGCAGTTCTTC. Translated: CASSFRLAAFPIPQFF. The V and J genes are TRBV12-3 or TRBV12-4 and TRBJ2-1, with TRBD2 matching 9 bases. Unmatched junction bases numbered 15, after V lost 3 bases and J lost 12 bases. The CDR3 extends over 16 amino acids.

The V gene is TRBV5-1, the J gene TRBJ1-1, with D unclear. The CDR3 loop spans 14 amino acids. Germline V lookup: CDR1 SGHRS, CDR2 YFSETQ. Trimming pared 0 bases from V and 4 bases from J, leaving 10 bases between. DNA of the CDR3: TGCGCCAGCAGCTTGGCCTCTGGGTCCACTGAAGCTTTCTTT. This translates into CASSLASGSTEAFF.

The CDR3 spells CSARREAGNTIYF. The CDR3 DNA sequence: TGCAGTGCTAGGAGGGAGGCTGGAAACACCATATATTTT. The chain couples TRBV20-1 to TRBJ1-3; no clear D. The CDR3 length is 13 residues. V was trimmed by 3 bases and J by 2 bases, leaving 8 bases between them. Germline V gene sequence: CDR1 DFQATT, CDR2 SNEGSKA (reference sequence).

This clonotype has a handful of counts. The genes are TRBV2 and TRBJ1-1; D is possibly TRBD1 (6 bases). V shed 8 bases and J shed 5 bases, with 21 bases lying between them. The germline CDR1 and CDR2 sequences are SNHLY and FYNNEI. CDR3 length equals 15 residues. The CDR3 coding sequence is TGTGCCAGCGGACAGCCAACGCGCGGAGGGACTGAAGCTTTCTTT. Protein sequence: CASGQPTRGGTEAFF.

The chain joins TRBV7-8 to TRBJ1-5; D remains ambiguous. Germline V gene lookup returns CDR1 SGHVS and CDR2 FQNEAQ. This CDR3 has 12 amino acids. V was pared by 5 bases and J by 6 bases, with 8 bases between. CDR3: CASSSYSQPQHF. In DNA form, the CDR3 reads TGTGCCAGCAGCAGCTACTCTCAGCCCCAGCATTTT.

This clonotype has a handful of counts. Sequence at one end of the junction differs from germline and may be a read error. The J gene is TRBJ2-1, the V gene TRBV20-1; the D is unclear. There are 13 residues in the CDR3. Germline V lookup: CDR1 DFQATT, CDR2 SNEGSKA (reference sequence). The CDR3, as DNA: TGCAGTGCTAGAGATCAAAGGTCCCCGGTCCCCTTATTC. It is translated as CSARDQRSPVPLF.

This clonotype was recorded at least ten times. V gene TRBV7-2 combines with J gene TRBJ1-3; D is unresolved. Germline-derived CDR1 and CDR2 are SGHTA and FQGNSA. Between the trimmed V and J ends, which lost 0 bases and 8 bases, there was a span of 8 bases. The CDR3 spans 13 residues. As DNA, the CDR3 is TGTGCCAGCAGCTTAGCAGGAGGCTACACCATATATTTT. Translation: CASSLAGGYTIYF.

The CDR3, as DNA: TGTGCCAGCTCACCACCGGGACAGAACTATGGCTACACCTTC. It encodes CASSPPGQNYGYTF. The chain employs TRBV18 and TRBJ1-2; TRBD1 matches at 7 bases. The trim removed 0 bases at V and 2 bases at J, leaving 0 bases unmatched. The CDR3 loop spans 14 amino acids. Per the germline V gene, CDR1 is KGHSH and CDR2 is LQKENI.

The J gene is TRBJ2-1, the V gene TRBV6-5; 12 bases map to TRBD2. The V segment lost 6 bases and the J segment 5 bases; nucleotides outside the gene matches: 5. In germline, CDR1 is MNHEY, CDR2 SVGAGI. The CDR3 contains 15 residues. This CDR3 reads CASRAGLAGHNEQFF. CDR3 DNA: TGTGCCAGCAGAGCTGGACTAGCGGGACACAATGAGCAGTTCTTC.

The rearrangement uses TRBV2 and TRBJ1-1, with a possible D match to TRBD1 (5 bases). The V gene's germline CDR1 is SNHLY and CDR2 FYNNEI. The V and J ends lost 7 bases and 4 bases respectively, with 13 bases between them. The CDR3 has 13 amino acids. CDR3 loop: CASMGGMGTEAFF. In DNA, the CDR3 is TGTGCCAGCATGGGGGGAATGGGCACTGAAGCTTTCTTT.

The chain couples TRBV4-3 to TRBJ1-2; D perhaps matches TRBD1 (5 bases). V lost 0 bases and J 7 bases, leaving 15 bases between the germline ends. Looked up from germline, CDR1 is LGHNA and CDR2 is YSLEER. This CDR3 contains 15 residues. This CDR3 reads CASSQEVRGGGGYTF. The DNA of the CDR3 is TGCGCCAGCAGCCAAGAAGTGAGGGGAGGTGGTGGCTACACCTTC.

The V and J genes are TRBV20-1 and TRBJ2-1; TRBD2 agrees at 9 bases. The CDR3 has 13 amino acids. The germline CDR1 and CDR2 sequences are DFQATT and SNEGSKA (reference sequence). Trimming took 6 bases from V and 6 from J; bases not matched to a gene: 6. CDR3 coding DNA: TGCAGTGCAACGGGACTAGCAGGCAATGAGCAGTTCTTC. Its protein product is CSATGLAGNEQFF.

This clonotype was counted a few times. V and J are TRBV15 and TRBJ1-4; D unresolved. V lost 4 bases, J lost 7 bases, and 13 bases lay in between. Germline CDR1 and CDR2: LNHNV and YYDKDF (reference sequence). This CDR3 has 14 amino acids. CDR3 region: CATSNTRFSEKLFF. DNA of the CDR3: TGTGCCACCAGCAACACGAGATTTTCTGAAAAACTGTTTTTT.

The V and J genes are TRBV7-2 and TRBJ2-2; D possibly corresponds to TRBD1 (5 bases). From germline, CDR1 is SGHTA and CDR2 FQGNSA. With 4 bases removed from V and 6 bases from J, the gap between germline ends came to 15 bases. The CDR3 spans 15 residues. The CDR3 protein is CASSYRQPLPGELFF. The CDR3 bases are TGTGCCAGCAGCTATCGACAGCCTCTTCCCGGGGAGCTGTTTTTT.

The V gene is TRBV24-1, the J gene TRBJ2-6; D is possibly TRBD1 or TRBD2 (5 bases each). Trimming removed 4 bases from V and 4 bases from J, with 10 bases in between. Germline loops: CDR1 KGHDR, CDR2 SFDVKD. CDR3 length equals 15 residues. The chain's CDR3 is CATSDRDLGANVLTF. In DNA form, the CDR3 reads TGTGCCACCAGTGACCGGGACCTCGGGGCCAACGTCCTGACTTTC.

This clonotype appeared a few times. The rearrangement joins TRBV7-9 to TRBJ1-6; D perhaps matches TRBD1 (5 bases). Germline V CDR1 and CDR2: SEHNR, FQNEAQ (reference sequence). The CDR3 contains 18 residues. The germline V and J ends were trimmed by 4 bases and 0 bases, with 16 bases remaining between them. CDR3 amino acids: CASSSPPQGSSYNSPLHF. The CDR3 nucleotides read TGTGCCAGCAGCTCCCCCCCTCAGGGAAGCTCCTATAATTCACCCCTCCACTTT.

This clonotype has a handful of counts. The CDR3 protein is CASSLDLWAAYEQYF. DNA of the CDR3: TGTGCCAGCAGCTTAGATCTTTGGGCAGCCTACGAGCAGTACTTC. The V and J genes are TRBV11-2 and TRBJ2-7; D not certain. Germline V CDR1 and CDR2: SGHAT, FQNNGV. The CDR3 runs 15 residues. Between the trimmed V and J ends, which lost 0 bases and 2 bases, there was a span of 11 bases.

This clonotype was seen a handful of times. V gene TRBV6-5 combines with J gene TRBJ2-7, with 7 bases aligning to TRBD1. Germline V gene lookup returns CDR1 MNHEY and CDR2 SVGAGI. The V segment lost 2 bases and the J segment 7 bases; nucleotides outside the gene matches: 11. The CDR3 has 15 residues. The CDR3 coding sequence is TGTGCCAGCAGTTACCAACGACAGGGACGCCTTGAGCAGTACTTC. Translating it yields CASSYQRQGRLEQYF.

The chain recombines TRBV27 with TRBJ2-1; 15 bases are a match to TRBD2. From germline, CDR1 is MNHEY and CDR2 SMNVEV (reference sequence). CDR3 length: 16 amino acids. After removal of 5 bases from V and 7 bases from J, the junction contained 6 bases not matched to a gene. The CDR3 loop is CASSPRTSGRGNEQFF. In DNA, the CDR3 is TGTGCCAGCAGTCCTCGGACTAGCGGGAGGGGGAATGAGCAGTTCTTC.

This clonotype was found a few times. The chain has TRBV7-9 and TRBJ1-2, with D uncertain. This CDR3 region has 13 residues. Germline V gene sequence: CDR1 SEHNR, CDR2 FQNEAQ (reference sequence). V was shortened by 3 bases and J by 0 bases, with 5 bases between the two germline ends. The DNA for the CDR3 is TGTGCCAGCAGCTTCGGCCCTAACTATGGCTACACCTTC. Amino acids: CASSFGPNYGYTF. The full variable domain, rest sourced from reference TRBV7-9 and TRBJ1-2, is DTGVSQNPRHKITKRGQNVTFRCDPISEHNRLYWYRQTLGQGPEFLTYFQNEAQLEKSRLLSDRFSAERPKGSFSTLEIQRTEQGDSAMYLCASSFGPNYGYTFGSGTRLTVV.

The table lists this clonotype with a few counts. This chain connects TRBV29-1 to TRBJ1-2, with a possible D match to TRBD1 (6 bases). This CDR3 has 13 residues. From germline, CDR1 is SQVTM and CDR2 ANQGSEA. V was trimmed by 4 bases and J by 4 bases, leaving 13 bases between them. CDR3 protein: CSVASGGGYGYTF. The CDR3 DNA follows: TGCAGCGTTGCGTCGGGGGGCGGCTATGGCTACACCTTC.

This clonotype was counted between two and nine times. This chain uses TRBV20-1 with TRBJ2-1, with D perhaps matching TRBD2 (5 bases). Germline assignment: CDR1 DFQATT and CDR2 SNEGSKA (reference sequence). V dropped 2 bases and J dropped 7 bases, with 9 bases sitting between them. The CDR3 spans 12 residues. CDR3 residues: CSARSGGNEQFF. The CDR3 region has the DNA TGCAGTGCTAGAAGCGGAGGAAATGAGCAGTTCTTC.

The chain is built from TRBV6-2 or TRBV6-3 and TRBJ2-1; D not certain. Germline CDR1 reads MNHEY; CDR2 reads SVGEGT. The CDR3 sequence is 14 residues long. With 6 bases removed from V and 2 bases from J, the gap between germline ends came to 11 bases. In DNA form, the CDR3 reads TGTGCCAGCAGAACAGACGCGACCTACAATGAGCAGTTCTTC. Residues: CASRTDATYNEQFF.

The CDR3 is CASSYSIRLTEAFF. CDR3 nucleotides: TGTGCCAGCAGTTACTCGATAAGGCTCACTGAAGCTTTCTTT. This chain connects TRBV6-2 or TRBV6-3 to TRBJ1-1; D gene unclear. The CDR3 is 14 amino acids. Germline V gene sequence: CDR1 MNHEY, CDR2 SVGEGT. V dropped 0 bases and J dropped 4 bases, with 9 bases sitting between them.

The chain couples TRBV12-5 to TRBJ1-3, with TRBD1 matching over 9 bases. The length of the CDR3 is 16 residues. CDR1 and CDR2 (germline): LGHNT, FRNRAP. The V and J ends lost 1 base and 0 bases, in that order; junction bases with no gene match: 1. The CDR3 loop reads CASGLDRGLSGNTIYF. CDR3 nucleotide sequence: TGTGCTAGTGGTTTGGACAGGGGGCTCTCTGGAAACACCATATATTTT.

The chain is built from TRBV20-1 and TRBJ2-6, with 7 bases matching TRBD1. CDR3 length: 15 amino acids. Trimming took 8 bases from V and 4 from J; bases not matched to a gene: 11. Germline V gene sequence: CDR1 DFQATT, CDR2 SNEGSKA (reference sequence). The CDR3: CSPGQKISGANVLTF. The CDR3 DNA is TGCAGTCCGGGACAGAAGATTTCCGGGGCCAACGTCCTGACTTTC.

The chain carries TRBV12-3 or TRBV12-4 and TRBJ1-1, with TRBD1 matching 9 bases. V trimming: 3 bases; J trimming: 10 bases; junction bases outside the gene matches: 0. The CDR3 totals 11 residues. CDR3 loop: CASSLTGGAFF. The DNA for the CDR3 is TGTGCCAGCAGTTTGACAGGGGGAGCTTTCTTT.

This clonotype was detected a few times. The chain uses TRBV5-6 and TRBJ2-3; 8 bases align to TRBD2. Germline loops: CDR1 SGHDT, CDR2 YYEEEE. The CDR3 contains 16 residues. The V segment lost 1 base and the J segment 0 bases; nucleotides outside the gene matches: 4. The CDR3 region is CASSLFGGGSTDTQYF. DNA for the CDR3: TGTGCCAGCAGCTTGTTTGGCGGGGGGAGCACAGATACGCAGTATTTT.